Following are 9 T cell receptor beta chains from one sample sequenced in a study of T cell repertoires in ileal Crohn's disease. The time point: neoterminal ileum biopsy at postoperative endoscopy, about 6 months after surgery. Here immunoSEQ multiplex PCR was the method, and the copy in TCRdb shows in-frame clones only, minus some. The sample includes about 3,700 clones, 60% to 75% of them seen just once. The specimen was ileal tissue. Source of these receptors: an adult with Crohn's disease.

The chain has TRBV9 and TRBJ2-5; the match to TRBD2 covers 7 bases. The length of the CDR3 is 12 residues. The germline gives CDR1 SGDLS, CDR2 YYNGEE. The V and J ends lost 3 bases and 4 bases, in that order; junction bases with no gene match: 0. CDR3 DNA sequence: TGTGCCAGCAGCGGGGGGGGAGAGACCCAGTACTTC. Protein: CASSGGGETQYF.

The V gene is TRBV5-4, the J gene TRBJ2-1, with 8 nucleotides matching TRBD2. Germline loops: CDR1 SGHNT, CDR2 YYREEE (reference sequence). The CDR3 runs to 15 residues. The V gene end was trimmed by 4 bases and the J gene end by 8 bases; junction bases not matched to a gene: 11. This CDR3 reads CASSPPSGRRDEQFF. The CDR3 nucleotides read TGTGCCAGCAGCCCCCCGAGCGGGAGAAGGGATGAGCAGTTCTTC.

As DNA, the CDR3 is TGTGCCAGTAGTATAACCGGGACAGTCCAAGAAAAACTGTTTTTT. Translated, it gives CASSITGTVQEKLFF. This rearrangement joins TRBV19 to TRBJ1-4; 7 positions match TRBD1. J lost 8 bases, V lost 2 bases, and 8 bases had no gene match. This CDR3 is built from 15 residues. Germline CDR1 LNHDA, CDR2 SQIVND (reference sequence).

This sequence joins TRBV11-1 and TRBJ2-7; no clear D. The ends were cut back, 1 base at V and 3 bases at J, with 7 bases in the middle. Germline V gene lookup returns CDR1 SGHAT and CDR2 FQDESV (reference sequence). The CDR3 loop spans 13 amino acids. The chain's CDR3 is CASSLDTNYEQYF. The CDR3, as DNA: TGTGCCAGCAGCTTAGACACCAACTACGAGCAGTACTTC.

CDR3 loop: CASSWTSGGETQYF. CDR3 DNA sequence: TGTGCCAGCAGTTGGACTAGCGGGGGGGAGACCCAGTACTTC. The V call is TRBV28, the J call TRBJ2-5; 14 bases are a match to TRBD2. CDR1 and CDR2 (germline): MDHEN, SYDVKM. After removal of 4 bases from V and 5 bases from J, the junction contained 0 bases not matched to a gene. The CDR3 consists of 14 residues.

CDR3 sequence (DNA): TGCGCCAGCAGCTTCGGGACTAGCGGGGGCGGAGAGACCCAGTACTTC. It encodes CASSFGTSGGGETQYF. This rearrangement joins TRBV5-1 to TRBJ2-5; TRBD2 matches 14 bases. The CDR3 length is 16 residues. Per germline, CDR1 SGHRS and CDR2 YFSETQ. J gave up 4 bases and V 2 bases, and 4 bases lay outside the gene matches.

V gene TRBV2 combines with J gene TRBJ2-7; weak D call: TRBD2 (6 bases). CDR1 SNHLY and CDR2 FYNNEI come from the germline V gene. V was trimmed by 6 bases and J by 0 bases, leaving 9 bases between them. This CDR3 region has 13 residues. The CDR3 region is CASRGGTSYEQYF. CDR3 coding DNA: TGTGCCAGCAGGGGCGGGACCTCCTACGAGCAGTACTTC. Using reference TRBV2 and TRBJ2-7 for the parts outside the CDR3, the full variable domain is EPEVTQTPSHQVTQMGQEVILRCVPISNHLYFYWYRQILGQKVEFLVSFYNNEISEKSEIFDDQFSVERPDGSNFTLKIRSTKLEDSAMYFCASRGGTSYEQYFGPGTRLTVT.

The DNA for the CDR3 is TGTGCCAGTAGTACGGAGTGGCAGGGCCTTTACTCCTATGGCTACACCTTC. It yields the protein CASSTEWQGLYSYGYTF. The chain carries TRBV19 and TRBJ1-2; perhaps TRBD1 as D (5 bases). V shed 4 bases and J shed 4 bases, with 22 bases lying between them. The length of the CDR3 is 17 residues. Germline V gives CDR1 LNHDA, CDR2 SQIVND (reference sequence). Together with reference TRBV19 and TRBJ1-2, the CDR3 gives the full variable domain: DGGITQSPKYLFRKEGQNVTLSCEQNLNHDAMYWYRQDPGQGLRLIYYSQIVNDFQKGDIAEGYSVSREKKESFPLTVTSAQKNPTAFYLCASSTEWQGLYSYGYTFGSGTRLTVV.

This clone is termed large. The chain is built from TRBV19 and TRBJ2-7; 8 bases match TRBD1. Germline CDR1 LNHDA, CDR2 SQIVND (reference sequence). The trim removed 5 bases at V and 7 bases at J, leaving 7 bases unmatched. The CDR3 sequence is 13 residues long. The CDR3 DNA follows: TGTGCCAGTAGTCGGGACAGGTTCGGGGAGCAGTACTTC. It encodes CASSRDRFGEQYF.